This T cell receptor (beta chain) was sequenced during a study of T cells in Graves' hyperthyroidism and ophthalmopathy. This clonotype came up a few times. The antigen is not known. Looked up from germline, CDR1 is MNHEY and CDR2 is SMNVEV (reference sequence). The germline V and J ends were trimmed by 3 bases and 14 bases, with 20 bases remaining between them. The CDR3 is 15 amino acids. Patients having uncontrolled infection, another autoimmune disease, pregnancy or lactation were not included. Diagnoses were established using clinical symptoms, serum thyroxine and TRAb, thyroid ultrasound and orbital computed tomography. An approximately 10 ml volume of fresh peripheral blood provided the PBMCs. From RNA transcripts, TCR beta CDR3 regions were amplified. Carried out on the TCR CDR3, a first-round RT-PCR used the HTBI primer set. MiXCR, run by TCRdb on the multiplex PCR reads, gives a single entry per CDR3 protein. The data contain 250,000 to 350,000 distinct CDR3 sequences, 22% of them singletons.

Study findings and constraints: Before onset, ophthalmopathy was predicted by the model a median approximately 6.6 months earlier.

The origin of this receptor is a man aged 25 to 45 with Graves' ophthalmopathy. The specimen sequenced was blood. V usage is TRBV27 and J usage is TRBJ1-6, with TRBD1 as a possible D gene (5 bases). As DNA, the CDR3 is TGTGCCAGCAGTTTCCTGGCAGGGACCGAAATGGCCCTCCACTTT. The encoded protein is CASSFLAGTEMALHF.